The 22 T cell receptor beta chains in this list originate from one sample, sequenced in a study of spatial heterogeneity in lung cancer. General study findings and limits: Expanded alpha and beta TCR counts within tumors tracked tumor mutation counts.

MiXCR was run by TCRdb on the 5' RACE reads, yielding one entry per CDR3 protein. The profile shows approximately 6,800 distinct CDR3 sequences, approximately 14% of them singletons. The time point here: sample taken at primary tumor resection. No antigen has been identified for these receptors. This specimen consisted of lung tumor tissue, obtained at surgery. The receptors stem from a male donor with early-stage non-small cell lung cancer.

There are many counts of this clonotype. This beta chain is off target for a library built for alpha chains, so its abundance means little. V gene TRBV4-1 combines with J gene TRBJ1-6; no reliable D call. Germline lookup yields CDR1 MGHRA and CDR2 YSYEKL. Trimming took 2 bases from V and 6 from J, leaving 8 bases between them. This CDR3 region has 14 residues. Here the CDR3 reads CASSQPRPNSPLHF. CDR3 bases: TGCGCCAGCAGCCAACCGAGACCTAATTCACCCCTCCACTTT.

On this clonotype: This beta chain is an unintended read in a library built for alpha chains; its size means little. The genes are TRBV20-1 and TRBJ2-7; tentatively, D is TRBD2 (6 bases). Germline V gives CDR1 DFQATT, CDR2 SNEGSKA (reference sequence). The CDR3 spans 12 residues. V lost 5 bases, J lost 3 bases, and 11 bases lay in between. This CDR3 reads CSAPGEDYEQYF. CDR3 bases: TGCAGTGCTCCGGGGGAAGACTACGAGCAGTACTTC.

In its sample, this clonotype was seen many times. The size of this beta chain means little, since it is a stray read in a library made for alpha chains. The chain links TRBV2 to TRBJ1-5, with a tentative D call TRBD1 (5 bases). Trimming took off 3 bases at V and 2 bases at J, with 14 bases between the two ends. Germline-derived CDR1 and CDR2 are SNHLY and FYNNEI. There are 16 residues in the CDR3. DNA for the CDR3: TGTGCCAGCAGTGAGATAACAGGATCCGGCAATCAGCCCCAGCATTTT. This sequence encodes CASSEITGSGNQPQHF.

On this clonotype itself: In a library made to pick up alpha chains, this beta chain is a stray read with a size that means little. The rearrangement links TRBV19 to TRBJ2-6; TRBD1 agrees at 9 bases. This CDR3 contains 17 residues. Germline lookup yields CDR1 LNHDA and CDR2 SQIVND (reference sequence). V lost 4 bases and J lost 0; bases outside the gene matches: 4. In nucleotides, the CDR3 is TGTGCCAGTAGTAGGACAGGGGTCCTCTCTGGGGCCAACGTCCTGACTTTC. This gives the protein CASSRTGVLSGANVLTF.

A note on this clonotype: In a library made to pick up alpha chains, this beta chain is a stray read with a size that means little. The V call is TRBV18, the J call TRBJ1-1; perhaps TRBD1 as D (6 bases). V gave up 4 bases and J gave up 7 bases, with 16 bases separating them. The CDR3 has 14 amino acids. From germline, CDR1 is KGHSH and CDR2 LQKENI. The CDR3 loop is CASSLSYQQGEAFF. The CDR3 bases are TGTGCCAGCTCACTCAGCTACCAACAGGGTGAAGCTTTCTTT.

This clonotype showed up many times. Because this beta chain is a stray read in a library intended to capture alpha chains, its abundance should not be given much weight. The V and J genes are TRBV7-9 and TRBJ2-7; D may be TRBD1 (6 bases). V lost 5 bases to trimming and J lost 3 bases, with 14 bases between them. CDR3 size: 14 residues. Germline CDR1 and CDR2: SEHNR and FQNEAQ (reference sequence). Here the CDR3 reads CASSLTGSFYEQYF. The CDR3 bases are TGTGCCAGCAGCCTTACAGGGTCATTCTACGAGCAGTACTTC.

On this clonotype itself: One end of the junction fails to match germline, which may point to a read error. This beta chain is a stray read from a library made for alpha chains; its abundance is not meaningful. For the CDR3, the DNA is TGTGCCAGCAGTGAAGGTAAAGGGGGCGCAGGCAATGAGAAGTTATTC. Protein product: CASSEGKGGAGNEKLF. The rearrangement links TRBV6-1 to TRBJ2-1; 7 bases are a match to TRBD1. The CDR3 has 16 amino acids. Germline V gene sequence: CDR1 MNHNS, CDR2 SASEGT.

Note on this clonotype: The library was prepared for alpha chains; this beta chain is a stray read, so its frequency means little. The chain is built from TRBV5-1 and TRBJ2-7, with D uncertain. From germline, CDR1 is SGHRS and CDR2 YFSETQ. V was shortened by 0 bases and J by 0 bases, with 7 bases between the two germline ends. The CDR3 is 14 amino acids. The CDR3 loop reads CASSLETFSYEQYF. DNA for the CDR3: TGCGCCAGCAGCTTGGAAACGTTCTCCTACGAGCAGTACTTC.

This clonotype rates as medium-sized (0.01 to 0.1%). The library was designed around alpha chains, so this beta chain is a stray read whose abundance carries little weight. The V and J genes are TRBV6-1 and TRBJ2-1, with D possibly matching TRBD1 (6 bases). The CDR3 is made up of 13 amino acids. Germline CDR1 MNHNS, CDR2 SASEGT. Trimming left V 7 bases short and J 2 bases short, with 9 bases between. CDR3: CASKQGPYNEQFF. The CDR3 DNA reads as TGTGCCAGCAAACAGGGTCCCTACAATGAGCAGTTCTTC.

This clonotype was detected ten times or more. A much larger clone lies a single base off, so this may be a read error. Because this beta chain is a stray read in a library intended to capture alpha chains, its abundance should not be given much weight. The chain has TRBV5-4 and TRBJ1-2; D is undetermined. The CDR3 runs to 14 residues. Per germline, CDR1 SGHNT and CDR2 YYREEE (reference sequence). V was clipped by 4 bases and J by 0 bases, with 10 bases between them. CDR3 protein: CASSPALTNYGYTF. In DNA form, the CDR3 reads TGTGCCAGCAGCCCCGCGTTGACTAACTATGGCTACACCTTC.

As concerns this clonotype: With the library built for alpha chains, this beta chain is off target and its frequency is not meaningful. The CDR3 here is CSVGSANTEAFF. CDR3 sequence (DNA): TGCAGCGTTGGTTCCGCGAACACTGAAGCTTTCTTT. The chain links TRBV29-1 to TRBJ1-1; the D is unclear. Germline V gene sequence: CDR1 SQVTM, CDR2 ANQGSEA. The CDR3 is made up of 12 amino acids. The V gene lost 4 bases and the J gene lost 1 base, with 7 bases spanning the gap.

This clonotype rates as medium-sized. This beta chain lies outside the target of a library built for alpha chains; its clone size means little. The chain employs TRBV12-3 or TRBV12-4 and TRBJ2-1; D remains ambiguous. V gave up 7 bases and J gave up 0 bases, with 16 bases separating them. The CDR3 extends over 16 amino acids. This CDR3 reads CASNTLHGSSYNEQFF. DNA of the CDR3: TGTGCCAGCAACACATTACACGGAAGCTCCTACAATGAGCAGTTCTTC.

This clonotype ranks as large (0.1 to 1%). As an off-target read in a library built for alpha chains, this beta chain has a frequency of little significance. This rearrangement joins TRBV18 to TRBJ1-5; no clear D. The CDR3 totals 15 residues. Trimming took 3 bases from V and 0 from J, leaving 9 bases between them. Germline V lookup: CDR1 KGHSH, CDR2 LQKENI. The CDR3 protein is CASSPAEHSNQPQHF. CDR3 DNA: TGTGCCAGCTCACCGGCAGAACATAGCAATCAGCCCCAGCATTTT.

This clonotype has at least ten counts. The library was built for alpha chains, so this beta chain is an off-target read and its size means little. The chain joins TRBV5-5 to TRBJ2-1; perhaps TRBD1 as D (6 bases). Germline values: CDR1 SGHKS, CDR2 YYEKEE (reference sequence). The CDR3 covers 15 residues. V was clipped by 0 bases and J by 7 bases, with 14 bases between them. The CDR3 reads CASSLAGTLGNEQFF. The CDR3 DNA follows: TGTGCCAGCAGCTTGGCCGGGACACTAGGAAATGAGCAGTTCTTC.

This clonotype has a count of ten or more. The library was built for alpha chains, so this beta chain is an off-target read and its size means little. The rearrangement links TRBV5-1 to TRBJ2-7, with TRBD1 matching over 7 bases. The V gene's germline CDR1 is SGHRS and CDR2 YFSETQ. This CDR3 has 15 residues. With 0 bases clipped from V and 13 bases from J, the junction kept 16 bases outside the gene matches. The CDR3 here is CASSLGDRVSPSIYV. In DNA form, the CDR3 reads TGCGCCAGCAGCTTGGGAGACAGGGTGTCCCCTTCGATTTACGTC.

This clonotype has ten or more counts. Because this beta chain is a stray read in a library intended to capture alpha chains, its abundance should not be given much weight. The chain uses TRBV4-1 and TRBJ1-2, with 7 nucleotides matching TRBD1. The CDR3 is made up of 16 amino acids. Losses at the gene ends were 1 base for V and 2 bases for J; bases not matched to a gene: 7. Germline loops: CDR1 MGHRA, CDR2 YSYEKL. CDR3 region: CASSQVVTGINYGYTF. DNA for the CDR3: TGCGCCAGCAGCCAAGTGGTGACAGGGATCAACTATGGCTACACCTTC.

This clonotype was seen repeatedly, ten times or more. This beta chain turned up in a library designed for alpha chains; as an off-target read, its abundance says little. CDR3 sequence reads: CASSERGATQETQYF. Here the CDR3 DNA reads TGTGCCAGCAGCGAGCGGGGGGCCACTCAAGAGACCCAGTACTTC. The genes are TRBV28 and TRBJ2-5; 9 positions match TRBD2. Germline V CDR1 and CDR2: MDHEN, SYDVKM. Trimming at V came to 6 bases and at J to 2 bases, leaving 7 bases not matched to a gene. The CDR3 has 15 amino acids.

On this clonotype: The library was designed around alpha chains, so this beta chain is a stray read whose abundance carries little weight. This chain uses TRBV2 with TRBJ1-1; TRBD1 matches 7 bases. CDR3 length: 13 residues. The germline CDR1 and CDR2 sequences are SNHLY and FYNNEI. The J segment lost 0 bases and the V segment lost 10 bases, leaving 5 bases of the junction unmatched. The CDR3 DNA reads as TGTGCCACCAGGGGGTTAATGAACACTGAAGCTTTCTTT. It is translated as CATRGLMNTEAFF.

Remarks on this clonotype: This beta chain is an off-target read within a library intended for alpha chains, so its frequency means little. This rearrangement joins TRBV27 to TRBJ2-1; D might be TRBD1 (5 bases). Per the germline V gene, CDR1 is MNHEY and CDR2 is SMNVEV (reference sequence). The V end lost 6 bases, the J end lost 8 bases, and 14 bases lay between the germline ends. CDR3 length: 13 residues. The CDR3 DNA is TGTGCCAGCAGACCCCCGACAGCTTATGAGCAGTTCTTC. Encoded protein: CASRPPTAYEQFF.

This clonotype was detected ten times or more. As an off-target read in a library built for alpha chains, this beta chain has a frequency of little significance. The chain carries TRBV30 and TRBJ1-5; D remains unclear. The V gene's germline CDR1 is GTSNPN and CDR2 SVGIG (reference sequence). The CDR3 is 14 amino acids. V was shortened by 0 bases and J by 3 bases, with 9 bases between the two germline ends. The CDR3 sequence: CAWSVPGVNQPQHF. CDR3 bases: TGTGCCTGGAGTGTACCCGGGGTCAATCAGCCCCAGCATTTT.

To note about this clonotype: In a library made to pick up alpha chains, this beta chain is a stray read with a size that means little. The V and J genes are TRBV7-9 and TRBJ2-7; 7 nucleotides align to TRBD1. CDR1 is SEHNR, CDR2 FQNEAQ, per germline (reference sequence). The junction had 11 bases not matched to a gene; V was cut back by 5 bases and J by 4 bases. The CDR3 extends over 15 amino acids. The CDR3 sequence is CASSPKTGKGYEQYF. The CDR3 DNA reads TGTGCCAGCAGCCCAAAGACAGGGAAGGGTTACGAGCAGTACTTC.

This clonotype appeared many times. With the library built for alpha chains, this beta chain is off target and its frequency is not meaningful. The genes are TRBV20-1 and TRBJ1-6; unclear D gene. The CDR3 runs to 11 residues. Germline lookup yields CDR1 DFQATT and CDR2 SNEGSKA (reference sequence). V was cut by 5 bases and J by 14 bases, with 13 bases left in between. CDR3 amino acids: CSAGGRTTLHF. CDR3 nucleotide sequence: TGCAGTGCTGGCGGTAGGACGACCCTCCACTTT.